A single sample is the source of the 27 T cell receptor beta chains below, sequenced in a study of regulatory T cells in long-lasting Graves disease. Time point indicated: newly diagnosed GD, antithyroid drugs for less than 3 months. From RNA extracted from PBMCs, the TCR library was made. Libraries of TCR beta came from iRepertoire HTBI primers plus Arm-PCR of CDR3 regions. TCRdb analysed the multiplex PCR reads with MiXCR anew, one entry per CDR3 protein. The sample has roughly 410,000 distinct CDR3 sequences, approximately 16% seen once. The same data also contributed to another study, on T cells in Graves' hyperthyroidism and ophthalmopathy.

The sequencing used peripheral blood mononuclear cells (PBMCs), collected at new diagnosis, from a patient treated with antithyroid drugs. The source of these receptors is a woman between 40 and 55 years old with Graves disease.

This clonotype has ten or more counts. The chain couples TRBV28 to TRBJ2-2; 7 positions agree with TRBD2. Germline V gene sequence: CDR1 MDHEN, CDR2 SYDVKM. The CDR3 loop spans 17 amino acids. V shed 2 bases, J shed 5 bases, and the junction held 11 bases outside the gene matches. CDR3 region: CASSLVTPSGGTGELFF. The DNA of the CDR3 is TGTGCCAGCAGTTTAGTCACCCCATCCGGGGGGACCGGGGAGCTGTTTTTT.

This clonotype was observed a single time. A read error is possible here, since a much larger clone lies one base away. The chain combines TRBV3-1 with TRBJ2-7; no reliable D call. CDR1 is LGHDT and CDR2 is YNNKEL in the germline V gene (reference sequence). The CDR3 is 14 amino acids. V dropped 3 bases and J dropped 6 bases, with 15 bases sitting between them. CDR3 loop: CASSQKTAAVEQYF. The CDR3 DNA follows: TGTGCCAGCAGCCAGAAGACCGCGGCGGTCGAGCAGTACTTC.

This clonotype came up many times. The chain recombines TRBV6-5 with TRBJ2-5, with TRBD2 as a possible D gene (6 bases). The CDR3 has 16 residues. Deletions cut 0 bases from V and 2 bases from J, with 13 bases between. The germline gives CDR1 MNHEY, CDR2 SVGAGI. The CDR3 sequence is CASSYSTGDLQETQYF. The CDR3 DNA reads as TGTGCCAGCAGTTACTCGACGGGGGACCTACAAGAGACCCAGTACTTC.

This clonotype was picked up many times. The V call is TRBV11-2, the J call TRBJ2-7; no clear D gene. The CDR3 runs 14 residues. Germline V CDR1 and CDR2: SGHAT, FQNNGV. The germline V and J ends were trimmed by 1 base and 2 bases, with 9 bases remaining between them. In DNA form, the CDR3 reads TGTGCCAGCAGCTTAGCGGGTAGGGCCTACGAGCAGTACTTC. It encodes CASSLAGRAYEQYF. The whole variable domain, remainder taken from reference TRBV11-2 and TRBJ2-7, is EAGVAQSPRYKIIEKRQSVAFWCNPISGHATLYWYQQILGQGPKLLIQFQNNGVVDDSQLPKDRFSAERLKGVDSTLKIQPAKLEDSAVYLCASSLAGRAYEQYFGPGTRLTVT.

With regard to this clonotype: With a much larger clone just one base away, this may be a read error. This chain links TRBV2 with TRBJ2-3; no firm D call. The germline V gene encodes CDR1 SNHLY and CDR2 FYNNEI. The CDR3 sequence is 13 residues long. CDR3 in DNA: TGTGCCAGCAGCTCAGTGGTAACAGATATGCAGTATTTT. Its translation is CASSSVVTDMQYF.

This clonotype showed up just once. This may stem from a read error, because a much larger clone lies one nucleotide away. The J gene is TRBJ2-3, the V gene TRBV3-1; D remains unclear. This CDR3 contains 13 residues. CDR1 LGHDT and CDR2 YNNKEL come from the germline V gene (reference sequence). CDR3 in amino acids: CAISQGVADTQYF. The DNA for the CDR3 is TGTGCCATCAGCCAAGGAGTGGCCGATACGCAGTATTTT.

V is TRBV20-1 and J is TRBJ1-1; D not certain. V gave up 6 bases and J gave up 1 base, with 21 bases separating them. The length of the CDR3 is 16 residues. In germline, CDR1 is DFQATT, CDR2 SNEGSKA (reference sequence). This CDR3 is CSAMEGIGVRNTEAFF. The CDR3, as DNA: TGCAGTGCCATGGAGGGAATCGGGGTACGGAACACTGAAGCTTTCTTT.

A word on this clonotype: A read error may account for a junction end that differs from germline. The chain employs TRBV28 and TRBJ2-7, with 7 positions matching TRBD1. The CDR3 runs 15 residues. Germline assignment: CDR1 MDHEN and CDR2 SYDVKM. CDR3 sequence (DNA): TGTGCCAGCAGTTCCCCTAAGGGGACAGCGGTTTCTCTTACCTTC. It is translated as CASSSPKGTAVSLTF.

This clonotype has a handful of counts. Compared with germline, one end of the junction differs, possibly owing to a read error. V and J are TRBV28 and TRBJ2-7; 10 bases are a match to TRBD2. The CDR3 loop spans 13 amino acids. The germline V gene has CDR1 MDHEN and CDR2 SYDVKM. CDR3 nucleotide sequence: TGTGCCAGCAGGGACGGACTAGCGGTCGAGCGGTACTTC. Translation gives CASRDGLAVERYF.

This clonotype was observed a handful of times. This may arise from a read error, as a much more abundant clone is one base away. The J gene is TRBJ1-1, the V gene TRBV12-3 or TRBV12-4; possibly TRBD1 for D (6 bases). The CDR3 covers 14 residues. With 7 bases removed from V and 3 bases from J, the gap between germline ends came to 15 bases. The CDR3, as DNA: TGTGCCAGCACCGTAGGGGGGGGTGACACTGAAGCTTTCTTT. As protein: CASTVGGGDTEAFF.

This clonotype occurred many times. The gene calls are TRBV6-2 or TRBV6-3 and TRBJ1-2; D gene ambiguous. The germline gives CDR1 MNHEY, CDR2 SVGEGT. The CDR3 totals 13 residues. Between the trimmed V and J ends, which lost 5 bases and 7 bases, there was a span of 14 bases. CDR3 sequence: CASSPGLGGGYTF. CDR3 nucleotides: TGTGCCAGCAGTCCTGGCCTTGGTGGTGGCTACACCTTC.

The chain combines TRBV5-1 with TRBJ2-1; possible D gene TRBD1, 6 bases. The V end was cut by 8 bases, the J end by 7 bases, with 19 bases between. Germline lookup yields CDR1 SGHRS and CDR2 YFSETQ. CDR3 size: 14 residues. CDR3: CASPPIRQANEQFF. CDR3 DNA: TGCGCCAGTCCACCAATTCGACAGGCGAATGAGCAGTTCTTC.

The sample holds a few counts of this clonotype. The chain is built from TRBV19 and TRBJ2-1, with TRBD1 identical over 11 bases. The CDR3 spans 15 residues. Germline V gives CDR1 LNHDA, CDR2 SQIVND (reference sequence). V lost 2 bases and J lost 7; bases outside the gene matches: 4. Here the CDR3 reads CASSIWDRGGNEQFF. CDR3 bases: TGTGCCAGTAGTATATGGGACAGGGGGGGAAATGAGCAGTTCTTC.

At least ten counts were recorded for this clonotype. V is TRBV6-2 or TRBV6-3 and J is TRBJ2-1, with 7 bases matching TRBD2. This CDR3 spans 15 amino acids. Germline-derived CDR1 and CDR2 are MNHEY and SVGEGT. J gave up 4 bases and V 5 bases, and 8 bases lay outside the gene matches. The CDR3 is CASSERDSDYNEQFF. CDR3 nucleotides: TGTGCCAGCAGTGAGCGGGACTCAGATTACAATGAGCAGTTCTTC.

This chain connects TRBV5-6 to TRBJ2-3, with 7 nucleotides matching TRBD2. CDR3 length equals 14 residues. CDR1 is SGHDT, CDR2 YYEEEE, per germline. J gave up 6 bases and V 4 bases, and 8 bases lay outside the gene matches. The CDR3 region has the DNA TGTGCCAGCAGCGCGAGGGGCGGGAGTGATACGCAGTATTTT. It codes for CASSARGGSDTQYF. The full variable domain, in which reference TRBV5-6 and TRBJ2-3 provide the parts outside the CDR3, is DAGVTQSPTHLIKTRGQQVTLRCSPKSGHDTVSWYQQALGQGPQFIFQYYEEEERQRGNFPDRFSGHQFPNYSSELNVNALLLGDSALYLCASSARGGSDTQYFGPGTRLTVL.

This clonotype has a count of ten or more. The CDR3 DNA follows: TGTGCCAGCAGCGGAGACAGAGGGCAATCTTCGCCCCAGCATTTT. Its protein product is CASSGDRGQSSPQHF. The rearrangement links TRBV7-8 to TRBJ1-5; a weak D match, TRBD1 (5 bases). V was trimmed by 5 bases and J by 9 bases, leaving 20 bases between them. Germline V gene lookup returns CDR1 SGHVS and CDR2 FQNEAQ. The CDR3 runs 15 residues.

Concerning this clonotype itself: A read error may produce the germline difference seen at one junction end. CDR3 sequence: CASSYRLGRLAGPSSGEEQSF. CDR3 bases: TGTGCCAGCAGTTACCGGTTGGGGCGACTAGCGGGGCCCTCCTCGGGCGAAGAGCAGTCCTTC. V and J are TRBV6-2 or TRBV6-3 and TRBJ2-1; 11 nucleotides line up with TRBD2. CDR1 and CDR2 (germline): MNHEY, SVGEGT. The CDR3 has 21 amino acids.

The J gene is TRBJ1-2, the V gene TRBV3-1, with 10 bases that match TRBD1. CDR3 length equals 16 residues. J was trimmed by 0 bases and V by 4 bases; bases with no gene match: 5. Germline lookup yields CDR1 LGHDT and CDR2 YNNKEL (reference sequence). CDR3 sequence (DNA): TGTGCCAGCAGCCGAGACAGGGGGCGGACTAACTATGGCTACACCTTC. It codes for CASSRDRGRTNYGYTF.

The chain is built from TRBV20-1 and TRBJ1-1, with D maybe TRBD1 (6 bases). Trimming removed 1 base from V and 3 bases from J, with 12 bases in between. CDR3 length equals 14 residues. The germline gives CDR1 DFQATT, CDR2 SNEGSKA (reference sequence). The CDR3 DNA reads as TGCAGTGCTAGAGCGGGGGGCATGGACACTGAAGCTTTCTTT. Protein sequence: CSARAGGMDTEAFF.

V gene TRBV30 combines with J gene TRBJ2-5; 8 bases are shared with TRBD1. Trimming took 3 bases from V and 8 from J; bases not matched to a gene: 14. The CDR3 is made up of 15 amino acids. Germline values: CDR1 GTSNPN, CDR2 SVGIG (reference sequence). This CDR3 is CAWRRTGTEWETQYF. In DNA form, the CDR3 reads TGTGCCTGGAGGAGGACAGGGACCGAATGGGAAACCCAGTACTTC.

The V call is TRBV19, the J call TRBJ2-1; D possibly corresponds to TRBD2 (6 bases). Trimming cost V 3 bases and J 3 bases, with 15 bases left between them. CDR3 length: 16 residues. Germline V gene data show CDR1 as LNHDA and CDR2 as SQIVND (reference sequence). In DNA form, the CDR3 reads TGTGCCAGTAGTATGCGGAGGGAGACCTTCTACAATGAGCAGTTCTTC. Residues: CASSMRRETFYNEQFF.

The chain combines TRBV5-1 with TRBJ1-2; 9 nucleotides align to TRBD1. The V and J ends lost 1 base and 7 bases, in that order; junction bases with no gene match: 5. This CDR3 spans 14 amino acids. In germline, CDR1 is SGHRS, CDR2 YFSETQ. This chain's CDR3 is CASSLTTGGGGYTF. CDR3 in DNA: TGCGCCAGCAGCTTGACCACAGGGGGCGGTGGCTACACCTTC.

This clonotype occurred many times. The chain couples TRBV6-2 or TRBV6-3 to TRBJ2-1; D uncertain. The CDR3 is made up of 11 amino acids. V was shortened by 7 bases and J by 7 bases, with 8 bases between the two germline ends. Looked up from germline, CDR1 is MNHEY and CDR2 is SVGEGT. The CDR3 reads CASTQANEQFF. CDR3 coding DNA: TGTGCCAGCACCCAGGCAAATGAGCAGTTCTTC.

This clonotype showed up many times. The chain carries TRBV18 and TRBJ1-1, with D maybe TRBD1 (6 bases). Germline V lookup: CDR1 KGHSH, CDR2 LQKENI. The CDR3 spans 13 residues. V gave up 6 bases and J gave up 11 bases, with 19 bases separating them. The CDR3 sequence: CASSSTGSRWAFF. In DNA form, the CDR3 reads TGTGCCAGCTCCTCCACAGGGTCGCGGTGGGCTTTCTTT.

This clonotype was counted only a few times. The CDR3 loop reads CAISRGGREVKTQYF. CDR3 coding DNA: TGTGCCATCAGCCGCGGAGGGCGGGAGGTGAAGACCCAGTACTTC. The rearrangement uses TRBV10-3 and TRBJ2-5; 8 bases agree with TRBD2. Trimming at V came to 6 bases and at J to 6 bases, leaving 12 bases not matched to a gene. This CDR3 has 15 amino acids. CDR1 and CDR2 from the germline V gene are ENHRY and SYGVKD.

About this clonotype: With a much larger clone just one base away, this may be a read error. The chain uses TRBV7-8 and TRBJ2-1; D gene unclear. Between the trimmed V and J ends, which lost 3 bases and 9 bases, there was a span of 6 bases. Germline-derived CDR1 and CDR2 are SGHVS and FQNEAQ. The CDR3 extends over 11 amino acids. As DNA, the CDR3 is TGTGCCAGCAGCTTCCGGAGTGAGCAGTTCTTC. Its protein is CASSFRSEQFF.

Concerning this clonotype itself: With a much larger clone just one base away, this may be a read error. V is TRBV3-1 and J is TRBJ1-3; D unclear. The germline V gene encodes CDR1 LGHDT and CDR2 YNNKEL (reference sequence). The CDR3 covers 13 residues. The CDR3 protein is CASSQGSRNTTYF. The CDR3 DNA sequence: TGTGCCAGCAGCCAAGGGTCAAGAAACACCACATATTTT.